These 19 T cell receptor beta chains originate from one sample sequenced in a study of identical twins. A single record per CDR3 protein comes from TCRdb applying MiXCR to the 5' RACE reads. Of 400,000 to 550,000 distinct CDR3 sequences listed, approximately 15% are singletons. These sequences were also reported in another study, on yellow fever vaccine responses in identical twins.

Material for sequencing was CD4+ T cells sorted from blood. These receptors came from a woman under 30 in good health.

The chain recombines TRBV10-3 with TRBJ2-5; D gene unclear. V lost 3 bases, J lost 0 bases, and 5 bases lay in between. Germline lookup yields CDR1 ENHRY and CDR2 SYGVKD. There are 13 residues in the CDR3. The CDR3 region is CAISDTNQETQYF. The DNA of the CDR3 is TGTGCCATCAGTGATACAAACCAAGAGACCCAGTACTTC.

This clonotype was seen only a few times. V usage is TRBV10-3 and J usage is TRBJ2-7, with 8 bases fitting TRBD2. Losses at the gene ends were 1 base for V and 4 bases for J; bases not matched to a gene: 6. Per the germline V gene, CDR1 is ENHRY and CDR2 is SYGVKD. The CDR3 extends over 15 amino acids. CDR3 amino acids: CAISEFPAGDYEQYF. As DNA, the CDR3 is TGTGCCATCAGTGAGTTTCCAGCGGGAGATTACGAGCAGTACTTC.

The genes are TRBV6-1 and TRBJ2-7; D possibly corresponds to TRBD2 (6 bases). The CDR3 runs 17 residues. Looked up from germline, CDR1 is MNHNS and CDR2 is SASEGT. Trimming cost V 7 bases and J 3 bases, with 25 bases left between them. DNA for the CDR3: TGTGCCAGCACCAGACCTAGTAAGGAGGGAAGGATCTACGAGCAGTACTTC. This encodes CASTRPSKEGRIYEQYF.

This clonotype showed up many times. The V gene is TRBV12-3 or TRBV12-4, the J gene TRBJ2-3; 7 bases align to TRBD1. V trimming: 5 bases; J trimming: 3 bases; junction bases outside the gene matches: 5. CDR3 length: 14 residues. The CDR3 DNA follows: TGTGCCAGCAGTCCCGGGACAGAGACAGATACGCAGTATTTT. Protein: CASSPGTETDTQYF.

The V and J genes are TRBV16 and TRBJ2-7; D is perhaps TRBD2 (5 bases). Germline V lookup: CDR1 KGHSY, CDR2 FQNENV. The CDR3 extends over 17 amino acids. Trimming pared 0 bases from V and 3 bases from J, leaving 18 bases between. As DNA, the CDR3 is TGTGCCAGCAGCCAATCGGTGGGGAGCACCTCCCGCTACGAGCAGTACTTC. Its translation: CASSQSVGSTSRYEQYF.

At least ten counts were recorded for this clonotype. The chain combines TRBV2 with TRBJ1-4, with TRBD1 matching 9 bases. V dropped 8 bases and J dropped 0; count of bases not matched to a gene: 7. The germline CDR1 and CDR2 sequences are SNHLY and FYNNEI. This CDR3 is built from 16 residues. The CDR3 here is CASSRDRVTTNEKLFF. In nucleotides, the CDR3 is TGTGCCAGCTCCCGGGACAGGGTTACAACTAATGAAAAACTGTTTTTT.

This clonotype has a handful of counts. The V and J genes are TRBV12-3 or TRBV12-4 and TRBJ1-3, with a weak D call TRBD1 (5 bases). The V and J ends lost 5 bases and 0 bases respectively, with 23 bases between them. This CDR3 region has 19 residues. CDR3 loop: CASSRYSGFLAGSGNTIYF. CDR3 in DNA: TGTGCCAGCAGTAGATACTCAGGGTTTCTGGCGGGCTCTGGAAACACCATATATTTT.

The chain employs TRBV24-1 and TRBJ2-1; 11 bases map to TRBD2. Germline V gene data show CDR1 as KGHDR and CDR2 as SFDVKD. This CDR3 has 17 residues. After removal of 3 bases from V and 6 bases from J, the junction contained 9 bases not matched to a gene. This CDR3 reads CATSDPFLTSGANEQFF. The CDR3 nucleotides are TGTGCCACCAGTGATCCTTTCCTGACTAGCGGGGCCAATGAGCAGTTCTTC.

This clonotype was observed a few times. The chain uses TRBV6-1 and TRBJ2-1; D ambiguous. Germline CDR1 is MNHNS and CDR2 is SASEGT. The CDR3 consists of 15 residues. V shed 6 bases and J shed 7 bases, with 19 bases lying between them. CDR3 DNA sequence: TGTGCCAGCAGCAACCACGACGCCGGACCGAATGAGCAGTTCTTC. This translates into CASSNHDAGPNEQFF.

This rearrangement joins TRBV7-2 to TRBJ2-1, with D uncertain. Deletions cut 1 base from V and 6 bases from J, with 10 bases between. Per the germline V gene, CDR1 is SGHTA and CDR2 is FQGNSA. This CDR3 has 14 residues. DNA of the CDR3: TGTGCCAGCAGCTTAGGCTACGTAAGCAATGAGCAGTTCTTC. Encoded protein: CASSLGYVSNEQFF. Supplemented by reference TRBV7-2 and TRBJ2-1, the full variable domain reads GAGVSQSPSNKVTEKGKDVELRCDPISGHTALYWYRQSLGQGLEFLIYFQGNSAPDKSGLPSDRFSAERTGGSVSTLTIQRTQQEDSAVYLCASSLGYVSNEQFFGPGTRLTVL.

This clonotype occurred once. CDR3 DNA sequence: TGTGCCAGTAGCAGACAGGTCGGGGGCTCCTACGAGCAGTACTTC. It encodes CASSRQVGGSYEQYF. This rearrangement joins TRBV19 to TRBJ2-7; D tentatively fits TRBD1 or TRBD2 (6 bases each). This CDR3 contains 15 residues. Trimming cost V 6 bases and J 0 bases, with 15 bases left between them. Germline V gives CDR1 LNHDA, CDR2 SQIVND (reference sequence). Using reference TRBV19 and TRBJ2-7 for the parts outside the CDR3, the full variable domain is DGGITQSPKYLFRKEGQNVTLSCEQNLNHDAMYWYRQDPGQGLRLIYYSQIVNDFQKGDIAEGYSVSREKKESFPLTVTSAQKNPTAFYLCASSRQVGGSYEQYFGPGTRLTVT.

This chain links TRBV11-2 with TRBJ2-2, with 13 bases aligning to TRBD2. Germline V gene sequence: CDR1 SGHAT, CDR2 FQNNGV. The CDR3 covers 19 residues. J lost 1 base, V lost 5 bases, and 10 bases had no gene match. The CDR3 is CASSRRLAGGAQNTGELFF. CDR3 nucleotides: TGTGCCAGCAGCCGGCGACTAGCGGGGGGAGCGCAGAACACCGGGGAGCTGTTTTTT. The variable domain in full, with the rest retrieved from reference TRBV11-2 and TRBJ2-2, is EAGVAQSPRYKIIEKRQSVAFWCNPISGHATLYWYQQILGQGPKLLIQFQNNGVVDDSQLPKDRFSAERLKGVDSTLKIQPAKLEDSAVYLCASSRRLAGGAQNTGELFFGEGSRLTVL.

This clonotype was seen a single time. The V gene is TRBV20-1, the J gene TRBJ2-5; D not resolved. Germline CDR1 DFQATT, CDR2 SNEGSKA (reference sequence). Trimming shortened V by 7 bases and J by 4 bases, and 13 bases separated the two germline ends. This CDR3 contains 12 residues. In nucleotides, the CDR3 is TGCAGTGAGCAGGATTATGGAGAGACCCAGTACTTC. It yields the protein CSEQDYGETQYF.

The table lists this clonotype with many counts. The gene calls are TRBV29-1 and TRBJ2-5; D is perhaps TRBD1 (5 bases). The V gene's germline CDR1 is SQVTM and CDR2 ANQGSEA. The CDR3 length is 13 residues. Trimming removed 4 bases from V and 4 bases from J, with 13 bases in between. The CDR3 bases are TGCAGCGTTGCGGTCACAGGCGGAGAGACCCAGTACTTC. This codes for CSVAVTGGETQYF.

The J gene is TRBJ2-3, the V gene TRBV9; 10 nucleotides match TRBD1. The J segment lost 4 bases and the V segment lost 1 base, leaving 6 bases of the junction unmatched. CDR3 size: 16 residues. CDR1 is SGDLS, CDR2 YYNGEE, per germline. CDR3 amino acids: CASSVRVTGGADTQYF. The CDR3, as DNA: TGTGCCAGCAGCGTACGAGTGACAGGGGGCGCAGATACGCAGTATTTT.

The CDR3 coding sequence is TGCGCCAGCAGCCAAGGAGCACAGCCAACTAATGAAAAACTGTTTTTT. Residues: CASSQGAQPTNEKLFF. The rearrangement joins TRBV4-3 to TRBJ1-4, with D hard to call. The CDR3 length is 16 residues. Germline V gene sequence: CDR1 LGHNA, CDR2 YSLEER. V lost 1 base and J 0 bases, leaving 9 bases between the germline ends.

A few counts support this clonotype. The gene calls are TRBV6-2 or TRBV6-3 and TRBJ2-1; the match to TRBD1 covers 9 bases. The CDR3 spans 15 residues. Losses at the gene ends were 6 bases for V and 7 bases for J; bases not matched to a gene: 10. In germline, CDR1 is MNHEY, CDR2 SVGEGT. CDR3 residues: CASSVGQGEWNEQFF. CDR3 nucleotide sequence: TGTGCCAGCAGCGTGGGACAGGGAGAATGGAATGAGCAGTTCTTC.

The chain joins TRBV28 to TRBJ1-2; possible D gene TRBD1, 5 bases. Trimming took off 7 bases at V and 0 bases at J, with 12 bases between the two ends. Germline V lookup: CDR1 MDHEN, CDR2 SYDVKM. The CDR3 totals 14 residues. CDR3 nucleotides: TGTGCCAGCACCCCGGACAATTCTAACTATGGCTACACCTTC. It yields the protein CASTPDNSNYGYTF.

The chain combines TRBV9 with TRBJ2-3; D is ambiguous. The germline gives CDR1 SGDLS, CDR2 YYNGEE. CDR3 length equals 16 residues. V dropped 0 bases and J dropped 0 bases, with 11 bases sitting between them. This chain's CDR3 is CASSVGPTWSTDTQYF. The CDR3 region has the DNA TGTGCCAGCAGCGTAGGGCCGACTTGGAGCACAGATACGCAGTATTTT.